This T cell receptor beta chain appears in the sequencing data of a study of beta chain features in type 1 diabetes. Findings and limits, study-wide: VDJ junctions sequenced from type 1 diabetes patients showed fewer insertions and more deletions.

Details on this clone: Antigen: not known.

The CDR3 runs to 16 residues. V was cut by 4 bases and J by 8 bases, with 20 bases left in between. Looked up from germline, CDR1 is LNHDA and CDR2 is SQIVND (reference sequence). cDNA synthesis used the whole RNA isolate, giving expressed TCRB sequences. Repertoires were generated with immunoSEQ multiplex PCR, while TCRdb's copy carries only in-frame clones and drops some. The data hold 860,000 or so clones, with 17% observed a single time. V and J are TRBV19 and TRBJ1-4; TRBD1 is a possible D gene (5 bases). Sequencing was done on a sample of naive CD4+ T cells from blood. The origin of this receptor is a woman aged 18-29 years in good health. The CDR3, as DNA: TGTGCCAGTAGTACCCCCGGCGCGAGCGGGGGGGAAAAACTGTTTTTT. It encodes CASSTPGASGGEKLFF.